This T cell receptor beta chain derives from a study of T cells in Graves' hyperthyroidism and ophthalmopathy. RNA transcripts yielded amplified TCR beta CDR3 regions. HTBI primers drove first-round RT-PCR of the TCR CDR3. TCRdb fed the multiplex PCR reads into MiXCR, producing one record per CDR3 protein. This table has more than 350,000 distinct CDR3 sequences, nearly 15% appearing once. V lost 0 bases to trimming and J lost 5 bases, with 20 bases between them. The germline gives CDR1 SGHRS, CDR2 YFSETQ. This CDR3 spans 17 amino acids. Sequences were obtained from blood. The clonotype was recovered from a woman in her sixties or seventies with Graves' ophthalmopathy. The chain employs TRBV5-1 and TRBJ2-5, with D uncertain. Here the CDR3 DNA reads TGCGCCAGCAGCTTGGCGCCCCTTCGTGGGCTCGGCGAGACCCAGTACTTC. Translated, it gives CASSLAPLRGLGETQYF. Using reference TRBV5-1 and TRBJ2-5 for the parts outside the CDR3, the full variable domain is KAGVTQTPRYLIKTRGQQVTLSCSPISGHRSVSWYQQTPGQGLQFLFEYFSETQRNKGNFPGRFSGRQFSNSRSEMNVSTLELGDSALYLCASSLAPLRGLGETQYFGPGTRLLVL.